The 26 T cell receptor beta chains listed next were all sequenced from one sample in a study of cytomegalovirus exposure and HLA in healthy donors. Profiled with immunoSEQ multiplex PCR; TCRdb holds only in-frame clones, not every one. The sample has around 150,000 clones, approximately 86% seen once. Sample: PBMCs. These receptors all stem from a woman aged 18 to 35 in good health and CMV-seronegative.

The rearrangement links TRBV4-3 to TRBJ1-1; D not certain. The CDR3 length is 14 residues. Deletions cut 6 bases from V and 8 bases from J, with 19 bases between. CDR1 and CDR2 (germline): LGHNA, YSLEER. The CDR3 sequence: CASSQSFSGLEAFF. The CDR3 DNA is TGCGCCAGCAGTCAAAGCTTTTCTGGACTGGAAGCTTTCTTT.

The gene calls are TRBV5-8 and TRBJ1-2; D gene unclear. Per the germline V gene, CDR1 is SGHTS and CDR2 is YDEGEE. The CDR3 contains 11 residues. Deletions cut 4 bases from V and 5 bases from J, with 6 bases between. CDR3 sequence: CASSDNYGYTF. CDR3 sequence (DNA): TGTGCCAGCAGCGACAATTATGGCTACACCTTC.

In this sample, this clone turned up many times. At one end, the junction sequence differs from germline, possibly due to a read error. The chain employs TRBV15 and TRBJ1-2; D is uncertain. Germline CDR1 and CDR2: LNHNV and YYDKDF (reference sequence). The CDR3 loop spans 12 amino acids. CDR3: CATSRDRSGFAF. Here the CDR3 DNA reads TGTGCCACCAGCAGAGATCGGTCAGGTTTTGCCTTC.

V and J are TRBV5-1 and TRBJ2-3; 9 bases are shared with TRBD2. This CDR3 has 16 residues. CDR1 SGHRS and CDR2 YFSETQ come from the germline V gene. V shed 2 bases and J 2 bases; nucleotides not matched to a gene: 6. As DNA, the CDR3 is TGCGCCAGCAGCTTTCCAGCGGGGGGATCCACAGATACGCAGTATTTT. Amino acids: CASSFPAGGSTDTQYF. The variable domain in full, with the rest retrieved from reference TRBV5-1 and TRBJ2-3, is KAGVTQTPRYLIKTRGQQVTLSCSPISGHRSVSWYQQTPGQGLQFLFEYFSETQRNKGNFPGRFSGRQFSNSRSEMNVSTLELGDSALYLCASSFPAGGSTDTQYFGPGTRLTVL.

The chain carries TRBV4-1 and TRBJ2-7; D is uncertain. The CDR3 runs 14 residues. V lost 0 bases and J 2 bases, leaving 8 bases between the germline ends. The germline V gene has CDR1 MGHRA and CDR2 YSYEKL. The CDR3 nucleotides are TGCGCCAGCAGCCAAGATTCGCAGACCTACGAGCAGTACTTC. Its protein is CASSQDSQTYEQYF.

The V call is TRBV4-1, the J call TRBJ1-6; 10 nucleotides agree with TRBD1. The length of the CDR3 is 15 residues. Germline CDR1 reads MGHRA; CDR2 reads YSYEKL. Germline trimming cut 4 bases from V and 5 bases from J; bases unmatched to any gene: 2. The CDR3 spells CASSRGTGDNSPLHF. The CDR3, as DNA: TGCGCCAGCAGCCGCGGGACAGGGGATAATTCACCCCTCCACTTT.

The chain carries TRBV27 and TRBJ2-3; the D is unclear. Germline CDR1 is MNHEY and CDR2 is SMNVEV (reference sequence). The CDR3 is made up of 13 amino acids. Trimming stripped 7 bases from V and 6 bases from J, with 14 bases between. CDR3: CASMSFGADTQYF. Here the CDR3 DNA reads TGTGCCAGCATGTCGTTTGGAGCGGATACGCAGTATTTT.

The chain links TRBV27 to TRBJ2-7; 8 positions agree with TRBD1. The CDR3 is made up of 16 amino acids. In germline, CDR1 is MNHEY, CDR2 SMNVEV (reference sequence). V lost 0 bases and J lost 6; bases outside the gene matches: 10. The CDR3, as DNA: TGTGCCAGCAGTTTATCCCGCCGGGACAGGTTAATCGAGCAGTACTTC. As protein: CASSLSRRDRLIEQYF.

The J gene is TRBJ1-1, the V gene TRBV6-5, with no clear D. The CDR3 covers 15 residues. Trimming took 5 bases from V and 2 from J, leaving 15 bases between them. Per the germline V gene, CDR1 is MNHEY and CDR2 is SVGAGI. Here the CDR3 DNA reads TGTGCCAGCAGTCGAGGGCTATCAATCAACACTGAAGCTTTCTTT. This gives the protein CASSRGLSINTEAFF.

CDR3 bases: TGTGCCAGTAGTATTTCAGGGGCTGTCTCCTACGAGCAGTACTTC. As protein: CASSISGAVSYEQYF. The rearrangement links TRBV19 to TRBJ2-7; tentative D call: TRBD1 (6 bases). This CDR3 spans 15 amino acids. V dropped 3 bases and J dropped 0 bases, with 12 bases sitting between them. Looked up from germline, CDR1 is LNHDA and CDR2 is SQIVND (reference sequence).

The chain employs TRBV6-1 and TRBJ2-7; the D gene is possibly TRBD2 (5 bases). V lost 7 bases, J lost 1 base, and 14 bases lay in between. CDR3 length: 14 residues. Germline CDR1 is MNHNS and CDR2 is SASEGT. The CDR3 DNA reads TGTGCCAGCAACCGTGAGGGCTCGTCCTACGAGCAGTACTTC. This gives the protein CASNREGSSYEQYF.

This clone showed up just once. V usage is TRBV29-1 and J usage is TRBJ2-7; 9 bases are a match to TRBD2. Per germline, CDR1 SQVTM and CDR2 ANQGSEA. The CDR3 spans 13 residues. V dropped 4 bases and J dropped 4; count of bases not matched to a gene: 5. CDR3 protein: CSVASGVGYEQYF. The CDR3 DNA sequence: TGCAGCGTTGCTAGCGGGGTTGGGTACGAGCAGTACTTC.

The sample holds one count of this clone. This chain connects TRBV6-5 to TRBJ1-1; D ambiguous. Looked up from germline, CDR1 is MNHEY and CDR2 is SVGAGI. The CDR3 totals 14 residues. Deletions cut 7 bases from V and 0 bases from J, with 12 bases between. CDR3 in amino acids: CASTPSRLNTEAFF. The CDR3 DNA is TGTGCCAGCACCCCATCCAGGTTGAACACTGAAGCTTTCTTT.

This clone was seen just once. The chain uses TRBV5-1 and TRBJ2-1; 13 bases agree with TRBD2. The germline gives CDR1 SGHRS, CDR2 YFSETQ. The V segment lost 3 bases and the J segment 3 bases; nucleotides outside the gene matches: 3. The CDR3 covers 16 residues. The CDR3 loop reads CASSSRTSGGYNEQFF. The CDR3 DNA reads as TGCGCCAGCAGCTCCCGGACTAGCGGGGGCTACAATGAGCAGTTCTTC. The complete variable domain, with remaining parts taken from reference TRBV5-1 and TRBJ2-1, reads KAGVTQTPRYLIKTRGQQVTLSCSPISGHRSVSWYQQTPGQGLQFLFEYFSETQRNKGNFPGRFSGRQFSNSRSEMNVSTLELGDSALYLCASSSRTSGGYNEQFFGPGTRLTVL.

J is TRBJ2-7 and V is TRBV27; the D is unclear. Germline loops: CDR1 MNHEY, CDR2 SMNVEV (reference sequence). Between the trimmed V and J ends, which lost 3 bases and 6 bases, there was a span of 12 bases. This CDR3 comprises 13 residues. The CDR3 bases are TGTGCCAGCAGTTTCGCGTTCTCCGGCGAGCAGTACTTC. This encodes CASSFAFSGEQYF.

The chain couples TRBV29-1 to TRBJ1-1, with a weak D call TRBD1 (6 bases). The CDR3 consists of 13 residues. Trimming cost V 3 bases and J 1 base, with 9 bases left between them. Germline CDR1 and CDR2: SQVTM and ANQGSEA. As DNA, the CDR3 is TGCAGCGTTGAGTACAGGGAGAACACTGAAGCTTTCTTT. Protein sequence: CSVEYRENTEAFF.

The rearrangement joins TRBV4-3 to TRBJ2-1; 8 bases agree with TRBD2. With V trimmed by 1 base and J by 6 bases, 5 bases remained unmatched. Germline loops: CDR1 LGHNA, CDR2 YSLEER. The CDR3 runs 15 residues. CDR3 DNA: TGCGCCAGCAGCCAAGGCAGCGGGAGAACCAATGAGCAGTTCTTC. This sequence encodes CASSQGSGRTNEQFF.

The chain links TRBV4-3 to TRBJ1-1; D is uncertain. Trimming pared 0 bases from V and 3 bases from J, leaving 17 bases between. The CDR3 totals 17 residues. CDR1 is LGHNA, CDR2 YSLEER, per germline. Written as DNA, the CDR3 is TGCGCCAGCAGCCAAGAACGTATCCTCGGGAGGGACACTGAAGCTTTCTTT. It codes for CASSQERILGRDTEAFF.

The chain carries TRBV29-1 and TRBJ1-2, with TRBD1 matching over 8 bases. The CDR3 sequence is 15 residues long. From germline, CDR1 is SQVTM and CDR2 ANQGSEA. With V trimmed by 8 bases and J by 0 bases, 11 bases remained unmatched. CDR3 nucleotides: TGCAGCATAAAGGGTCCGGACAGGGCTAACTATGGCTACACCTTC. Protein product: CSIKGPDRANYGYTF.

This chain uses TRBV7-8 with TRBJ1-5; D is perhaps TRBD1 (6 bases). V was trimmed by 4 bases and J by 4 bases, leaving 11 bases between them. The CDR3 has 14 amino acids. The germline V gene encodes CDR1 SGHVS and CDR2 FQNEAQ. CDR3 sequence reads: CASSSVGQNQPQHF. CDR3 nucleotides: TGTGCCAGCAGCTCCGTAGGACAGAATCAGCCCCAGCATTTT.

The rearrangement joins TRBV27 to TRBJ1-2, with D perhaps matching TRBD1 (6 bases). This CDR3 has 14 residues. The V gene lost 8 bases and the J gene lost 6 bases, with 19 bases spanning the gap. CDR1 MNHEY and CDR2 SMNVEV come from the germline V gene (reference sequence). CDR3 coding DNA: TGTGCCAGCTTTAGCTCTACAGGGATTAATGGCTACACCTTC. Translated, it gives CASFSSTGINGYTF.

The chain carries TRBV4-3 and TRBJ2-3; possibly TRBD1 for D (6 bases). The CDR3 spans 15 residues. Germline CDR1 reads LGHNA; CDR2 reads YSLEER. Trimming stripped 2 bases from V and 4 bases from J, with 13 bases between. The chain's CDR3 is CASSQLQGPADTQYF. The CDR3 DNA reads TGCGCCAGCAGCCAACTACAGGGCCCCGCAGATACGCAGTATTTT.

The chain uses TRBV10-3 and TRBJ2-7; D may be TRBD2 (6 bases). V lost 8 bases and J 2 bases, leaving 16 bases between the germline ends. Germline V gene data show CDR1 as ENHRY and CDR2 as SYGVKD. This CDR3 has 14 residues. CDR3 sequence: CAIALGLRTYEQYF. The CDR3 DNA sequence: TGTGCCATCGCGCTAGGACTAAGAACCTACGAGCAGTACTTC.

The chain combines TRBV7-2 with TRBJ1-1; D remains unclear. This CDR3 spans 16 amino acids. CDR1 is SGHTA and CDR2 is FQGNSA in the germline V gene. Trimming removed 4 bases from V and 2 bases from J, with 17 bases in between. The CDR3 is CASSSGEGRSNTEAFF. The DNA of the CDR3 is TGTGCCAGCAGCTCGGGAGAAGGACGGTCCAACACTGAAGCTTTCTTT. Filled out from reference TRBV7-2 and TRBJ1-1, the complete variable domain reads GAGVSQSPSNKVTEKGKDVELRCDPISGHTALYWYRQSLGQGLEFLIYFQGNSAPDKSGLPSDRFSAERTGGSVSTLTIQRTQQEDSAVYLCASSSGEGRSNTEAFFGQGTRLTVV.

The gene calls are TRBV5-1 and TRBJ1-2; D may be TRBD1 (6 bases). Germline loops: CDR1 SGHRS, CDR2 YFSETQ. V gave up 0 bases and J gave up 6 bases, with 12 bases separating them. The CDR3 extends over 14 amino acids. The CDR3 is CASSLGQGSDGYTF. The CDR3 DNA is TGCGCCAGCAGCTTGGGGCAGGGGTCCGATGGCTACACCTTC. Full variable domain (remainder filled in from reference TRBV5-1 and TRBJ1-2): KAGVTQTPRYLIKTRGQQVTLSCSPISGHRSVSWYQQTPGQGLQFLFEYFSETQRNKGNFPGRFSGRQFSNSRSEMNVSTLELGDSALYLCASSLGQGSDGYTFGSGTRLTVV.

The CDR3 loop is CASSGDRGYGYTF. CDR3 DNA sequence: TGTGCCAGCAGCGGGGACAGGGGGTATGGCTACACCTTC. V and J are TRBV13 and TRBJ1-2; 11 bases are shared with TRBD1. The CDR3 sequence is 13 residues long. V lost 5 bases, J lost 5 bases, and 1 base stayed unmatched. Germline values: CDR1 PRHDT, CDR2 FYEKMQ (reference sequence).